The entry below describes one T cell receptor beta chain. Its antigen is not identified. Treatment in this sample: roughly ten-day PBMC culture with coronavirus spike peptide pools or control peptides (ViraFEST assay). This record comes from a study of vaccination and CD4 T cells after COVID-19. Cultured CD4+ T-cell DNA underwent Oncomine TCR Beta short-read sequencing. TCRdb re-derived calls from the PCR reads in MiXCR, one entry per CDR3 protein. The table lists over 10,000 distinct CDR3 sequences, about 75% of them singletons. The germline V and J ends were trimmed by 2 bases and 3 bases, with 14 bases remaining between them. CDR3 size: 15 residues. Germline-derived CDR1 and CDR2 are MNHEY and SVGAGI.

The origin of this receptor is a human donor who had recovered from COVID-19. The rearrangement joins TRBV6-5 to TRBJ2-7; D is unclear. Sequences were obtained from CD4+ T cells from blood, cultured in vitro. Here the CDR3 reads CASSYEGLGFYEQYF. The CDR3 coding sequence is TGTGCCAGCAGTTACGAAGGGCTAGGCTTCTACGAGCAGTACTTC.